This T cell receptor beta chain is from a study of blood T cell repertoires in COVID-19. Study-level background: T cells, B-cell-depleted T cells, or PBMCs provided the cDNA or gDNA that served as material.

This CDR3 region has 18 residues. Germline V gives CDR1 MNHNS, CDR2 SASEGT. The V and J ends lost 4 bases and 2 bases, in that order; junction bases with no gene match: 10. Profiled with immunoSEQ multiplex PCR; TCRdb holds only in-frame clones, not every one. The sample includes 30,000 to 40,000 clones, 75% to 90% of them seen just once. Material: peripheral blood. This clonotype was obtained from a man between 60 and 75 years old with active or convalescent COVID-19. This rearrangement joins TRBV6-1 to TRBJ1-5; TRBD1 matches 11 bases. CDR3 nucleotides: TGTGCCAGCAGTGGGACAGGGGGCGCGCGTCTTGGCAATCAGCCCCAGCATTTT. Protein sequence: CASSGTGGARLGNQPQHF.